The 6 T cell receptor beta chains below all came from one sample that was sequenced in a study of T cell responses to AZD1222 COVID-19 vaccine. Using immunoSEQ multiplex PCR, the repertoire was profiled, and TCRdb retains in-frame clones only, with some absent. Among some 150,000 clones listed, around 88% were seen once. Sequences were derived from peripheral blood, sampled on day 0 of AZD1222 vaccination. These receptors were taken from an adult in good health.

This sequence joins TRBV27 and TRBJ2-3; possible D gene TRBD2, 6 bases. The CDR3 runs 15 residues. The germline V and J ends were trimmed by 8 bases and 5 bases, with 20 bases remaining between them. Germline loops: CDR1 MNHEY, CDR2 SMNVEV (reference sequence). CDR3 DNA sequence: TGTGCCAGCTCCACCCAGGCGGAGGGGCGAGATACGCAGTATTTT. Protein sequence: CASSTQAEGRDTQYF.

This chain joins TRBV24-1 and TRBJ2-1, with D perhaps matching TRBD1 (7 bases). V was shortened by 1 base and J by 4 bases, with 22 bases between the two germline ends. The CDR3 contains 19 residues. The germline CDR1 and CDR2 sequences are KGHDR and SFDVKD. The CDR3 region has the DNA TGTGCCACCAGTGATTTTGACACCTCCAGGGGGGTCGGTTACAATGAGCAGTTCTTC. This translates into CATSDFDTSRGVGYNEQFF.

This rearrangement joins TRBV9 to TRBJ1-1; unclear D gene. The CDR3 sequence is 13 residues long. Germline V gene data show CDR1 as SGDLS and CDR2 as YYNGEE. The V end lost 2 bases, the J end lost 10 bases, and 15 bases lay between the germline ends. For the CDR3, the DNA is TGTGCCAGCAGCGTGGAGGGCGCCTCCCGAGCTTTCTTT. Its translation is CASSVEGASRAFF.

In its sample, this clone was seen a few times. The chain uses TRBV6-5 and TRBJ2-3; D may be TRBD2 (7 bases). The CDR3 covers 12 residues. Germline V gene data show CDR1 as MNHEY and CDR2 as SVGAGI. Trimming cost V 9 bases and J 4 bases, with 11 bases left between them. CDR3 sequence (DNA): TGTGCCAGTCGAGGGGGGGCAGATACGCAGTATTTT. Its translation: CASRGGADTQYF.

This chain uses TRBV15 with TRBJ2-5, with 9 bases identical to TRBD2. The V segment lost 4 bases and the J segment 5 bases; nucleotides outside the gene matches: 14. The germline gives CDR1 LNHNV, CDR2 YYDKDF (reference sequence). CDR3 length: 17 residues. This CDR3 is CATSTTVGRGGRETQYF. The CDR3 DNA reads as TGTGCCACCAGCACCACCGTTGGGCGGGGGGGCAGGGAGACCCAGTACTTC.

This chain joins TRBV7-3 and TRBJ1-2; D gene uncertain. CDR3 length: 14 residues. Trimming took 5 bases from V and 1 from J, leaving 11 bases between them. The germline V gene encodes CDR1 SGHTA and CDR2 FQGTGA. The CDR3 region has the DNA TGTGCCAGCAGCGCCGACATAAGTAACTATGGCTACACCTTC. Protein sequence: CASSADISNYGYTF.